A selection of T cell receptor beta chains follows, all from one sample in a study of blood T cell repertoires in COVID-19. The data were produced by immunoSEQ multiplex PCR, yet TCRdb's version contains in-frame clones alone and is incomplete. The data contain 77,000 or so clones, more than 65% of them seen just once; the ten biggest clones take up 25% to 30%. The sequencing sample was made of peripheral blood. The receptors originated from a woman of 80 years or more with active or convalescent COVID-19. Each CDR3 is given with its conserved first and last residue. A D gene is named only where the DNA matches it firmly. Rows give clone size only sometimes, using once, few, many, or a class for an expanded clone.

V gene,J gene,clone size,D gene,CDR3 protein,CDR3 DNA
TRBV10-3,TRBJ1-6,-,-,CAIQGQRNSPLHF,TGTGCCATCCAAGGACAGCGGAATTCACCCCTCCACTTT
TRBV5-1,TRBJ1-1,once,-,CASSLAPDMNTEAFF,TGCGCCAGCAGCTTGGCCCCTGACATGAACACTGAAGCTTTCTTT
TRBV7-9,TRBJ2-2,-,TRBD2,CASSPRGGSFLFTGELFF,TGTGCCAGCAGCCCCCGCGGGGGGTCATTTTTGTTTACCGGGGAGCTGTTTTTT
TRBV10-1,TRBJ1-4,-,TRBD1,CASSLCDRGGEKLFF,TGCGCCAGCAGTTTATGTGACAGGGGAGGAGAAAAACTGTTTTTT
TRBV29-1,TRBJ1-2,-,-,CSGDTGNYGYTF,TGCAGCGGCGACACAGGGAACTATGGCTACACCTTC
TRBV18,TRBJ2-3,-,-,CASSPPGFTDTQYF,TGTGCCAGCTCACCCCCAGGGTTCACAGATACGCAGTATTTT
TRBV30,TRBJ2-3,-,-,CALLEGGDTQYF,TGTGCCCTCCTGGAGGGAGGAGATACGCAGTATTTT
TRBV5-1,TRBJ2-1,few,TRBD2,CASSLEPPTSGGPNEQFF,TGCGCCAGCAGCTTGGAGCCCCCGACTAGCGGGGGGCCCAATGAGCAGTTCTTC
TRBV2,TRBJ1-1,-,-,CASSEAQGAEAFF,TGTGCCAGCAGTGAAGCACAGGGAGCCGAAGCTTTCTTT
TRBV7-3,TRBJ2-3,-,TRBD2,CATPGGTDTQYF,TGTGCCACCCCGGGGGGAACAGATACGCAGTATTTT
TRBV28,TRBJ2-7,few,-,CASFSGTSYEQYF,TGTGCCAGCTTCAGCGGTACTTCCTACGAGCAGTACTTC
TRBV7-9,TRBJ2-2,-,TRBD1,CASSLVRGLGGELFF,TGTGCCAGCAGCTTAGTCAGGGGGCTCGGCGGGGAGCTGTTTTTT
TRBV7-9,TRBJ2-7,-,-,CASSLGDTKTSRSYEQYF,TGTGCCAGCAGCTTAGGGGACACAAAGACATCGCGCTCCTACGAGCAGTACTTC
TRBV6-5,TRBJ2-5,-,TRBD2,CASSYLSGGGKTQYF,TGTGCCAGCAGTTACCTTAGCGGGGGGGGGAAGACCCAGTACTTC
TRBV4-1,TRBJ2-1,-,TRBD1,CASSHRTGTNNEQFF,TGCGCCAGCAGCCATCGGACAGGGACGAACAATGAGCAGTTCTTC
TRBV5-1,TRBJ1-2,few,-,CASSLGQARGYGYTF,TGCGCCAGCAGCTTAGGGCAAGCCAGGGGCTATGGCTACACCTTC
TRBV6-5,TRBJ1-2,-,TRBD1,CASRPSTGSLGYTF,TGTGCCAGCAGGCCCTCGACAGGGTCCCTGGGCTACACCTTC
TRBV27,TRBJ2-3,-,TRBD2,CASSFWTGGPVDTQYF,TGTGCCAGCAGTTTTTGGACGGGGGGTCCCGTGGATACGCAGTATTTT
TRBV6-5,TRBJ1-1,-,TRBD1,CASSRIQGEGTEAFF,TGTGCCAGCAGTAGGATTCAGGGGGAAGGGACTGAAGCTTTCTTT
TRBV2,TRBJ2-7,-,TRBD2,CASSGRGAGEQYF,TGTGCCAGCAGTGGGCGGGGGGCTGGCGAGCAGTACTTC
TRBV7-9,TRBJ1-2,-,-,CASSFGRDRPNYGYTF,TGTGCCAGCAGCTTTGGACGAGACAGACCGAACTATGGCTACACCTTC
TRBV6-1,TRBJ2-5,-,TRBD2,CASSEALRGGIQETQYF,TGTGCCAGCAGTGAAGCGCTGCGGGGGGGCATACAAGAGACCCAGTACTTC
TRBV6-5,TRBJ2-7,-,-,CASSPGPSSYEQYF,TGTGCCAGCAGCCCAGGGCCTAGCTCCTACGAGCAGTACTTC
TRBV7-9,TRBJ2-7,once,TRBD2,CASSPSGGPYEQYF,TGTGCCAGCAGTCCCAGCGGGGGGCCGTACGAGCAGTACTTC
TRBV7-2,TRBJ2-2,-,TRBD2,CASSLAGGKTGELFF,TGTGCCAGCAGCCTAGCGGGGGGGAAGACCGGGGAGCTGTTTTTT
TRBV25-1,TRBJ1-5,-,-,CASSTPERKSNQPQHF,TGTGCCAGCAGTACCCCCGAGAGGAAAAGCAATCAGCCCCAGCATTTT
TRBV27,TRBJ1-2,-,TRBD1,CASSLSGDRGDGYTF,TGTGCCAGCAGTTTATCGGGGGACAGGGGTGATGGCTACACCTTC
TRBV4-3,TRBJ2-3,-,-,CASSQGVRSGGTTDTQYF,TGCGCCAGCAGCCAAGGGGTTAGATCAGGGGGGACCACAGATACGCAGTATTTT
TRBV7-8,TRBJ2-2,-,-,CASSLLGRANTGELFF,TGTGCCAGCAGCTTACTCGGCAGGGCGAACACCGGGGAGCTGTTTTTT
TRBV28,TRBJ1-5,-,-,CASSLSGQPQHF,TGTGCCAGCAGTTTAAGCGGTCAGCCCCAGCATTTT
TRBV3-1/TRBV3-2,TRBJ2-7,-,-,CASSQDPGSWDEQYF,TGTGCCAGCAGCCAAGATCCAGGGTCTTGGGACGAGCAGTACTTC
TRBV10-3,TRBJ1-1,-,-,CAISDLVAGEAFF,TGTGCCATCAGTGATTTAGTGGCAGGGGAAGCTTTCTTT
TRBV20-1,TRBJ2-1,-,-,CSASRRGPPYNEQFF,TGCAGTGCTAGTAGGCGGGGGCCTCCCTACAATGAGCAGTTCTTC